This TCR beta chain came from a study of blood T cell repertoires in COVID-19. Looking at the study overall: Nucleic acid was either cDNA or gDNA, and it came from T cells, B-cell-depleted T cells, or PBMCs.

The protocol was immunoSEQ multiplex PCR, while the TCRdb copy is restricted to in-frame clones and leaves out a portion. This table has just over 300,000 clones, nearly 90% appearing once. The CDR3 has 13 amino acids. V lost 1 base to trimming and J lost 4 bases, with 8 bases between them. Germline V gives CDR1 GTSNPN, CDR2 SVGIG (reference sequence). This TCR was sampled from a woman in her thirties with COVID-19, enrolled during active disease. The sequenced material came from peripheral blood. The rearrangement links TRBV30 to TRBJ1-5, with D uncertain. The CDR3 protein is CAWSGHQNQPQHF. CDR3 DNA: TGTGCCTGGAGTGGACACCAAAATCAGCCCCAGCATTTT. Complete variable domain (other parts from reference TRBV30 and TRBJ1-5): SQTIHQWPATLVQPVGSPLSLECTVEGTSNPNLYWYRQAAGRGLQLLFYSVGIGQISSEVPQNLSASRPQDRQFILSSKKLLLSDSGFYLCAWSGHQNQPQHFGDGTRLSIL.